This T cell receptor (beta chain) is drawn from a study of T cells after yellow fever vaccination. Overall study: SMART-Seq v4 Ultra Low Input handled preparation of low-cell-number fractions.

MiXCR was run by TCRdb on the 5' RACE reads, yielding one entry per CDR3 protein. The data show hundreds of thousands of distinct CDR3 sequences, roughly an eighth seen once. This clonotype was detected a few times. Its antigen is as yet unknown. Per germline, CDR1 SGDLS and CDR2 YYNGEE. This CDR3 region has 17 residues. The V gene end was trimmed by 5 bases and the J gene end by 4 bases; junction bases not matched to a gene: 14. Regarding the study as a whole: FACS-sorted repertoires could contain abundant clonotypes contaminating from the bulk population. In post-booster samples, most primary-vaccination clones reappeared (just under 98% CD4, 88% CD8). Faster peaking, at day 5 versus 15, marked a secondary response that was weaker.

This TCR was recovered from a man aged 25-45 years who received the YFV17D yellow fever vaccine. The chain couples TRBV9 to TRBJ2-1; 8 positions agree with TRBD2. Source: PBMCs, taken on the day of the yellow fever booster vaccination. The DNA for the CDR3 is TGTGCCAGCAGGAAAGGCCCGGGACTAGAGGTGTACAATGAGCAGTTCTTC. Its protein is CASRKGPGLEVYNEQFF. The whole variable domain, filled in from reference TRBV9 and TRBJ2-1, reads DSGVTQTPKHLITATGQRVTLRCSPRSGDLSVYWYQQSLDQGLQFLIQYYNGEERAKGNILERFSAQQFPDLHSELNLSSLELGDSALYFCASRKGPGLEVYNEQFFGPGTRLTVL.